This T cell receptor (beta chain) derives from a study of T cell responses to AZD1222 COVID-19 vaccine (dated by TCRdb to the early 2020s). General notes on the study: AZD1222 recipients with second doses at about 4 weeks or about 12 weeks were pooled, because spike-specific TCR depth and breadth did not differ between schedules. TCR sequencing was performed for about 240 trial participants, of whom roughly 200 were given two doses of AZD1222 and around 25 were given two doses of MenACWY control vaccine. Trial participants were enrolled into age subgroups of 18-55, 56-69 and 70-plus years, which contained 148, 28 and 57 TCR-sequenced participants, respectively.

V is cut by 6 bases and J by 0 bases, and the space between the germline ends is 9 bases. Taken from cysteine to phenylalanine, the CDR3 has 13 residues. Kept here is only the CDR3 DNA, which spans 39 bases and is read in frame from base 1. CDR1 and CDR2, looked up from the germline V gene, are SQVTM and ANQGSEA. The CDR3 regions of human TCRbeta chains were analyzed by immunosequencing. The paper's data handling went like this. Repertoire TCRs were checked for matches against a reference library of SARS-CoV-2-specific TCRs that had been generated using the MIRA antigen-specificity platform. Breadth meant the fraction of unique TCRs that were SARS-CoV-2-associated, whereas depth meant the fraction of total T cells that were SARS-CoV-2-associated. Using the MIRA data, every spike-specific TCR was mapped to the spike region that the TCR reacted to and assigned to either a CD4 or a CD8 class. Log10-transformed breadth and depth values were compared by one-way ANOVA with Sidak's multiple comparisons tests. Drawn from immuneACCESS, this table holds only the in-frame rearrangements with V and J called that TCRdb kept. Clones are partly lost; checked studies trace under half to an unresolved V gene and leave the rest unexplained. For V, J and clone size, that table is used; D and trimming come from the DNA. The sample records roughly 100,000 clones, roughly 90% of which are singletons. In total, the top ten clones hold approximately 1.3% of the sample.

This clone was observed a single time. No cognate antigen has been identified for it. The record has no base qualities; no much larger clone is one base away. Findings and caveats that apply to the study as a whole: The 56-69-year group was small, and its depth increase did not reach significance, likely because of low power. Most participants were white British and females outnumbered males, and the authors suggested that clonal diversity may have been underestimated. The vaccine-associated CD4 TCRs covered the entire spike protein, and the dominant responses fell in regions 160-218 and 743-854. Reportedly, almost half of the unique spike-specific TCRs recognized epitopes lying outside the regions that are mutated in the B.1.351 and B.1.1.7 variants. Conclusions about previously exposed vaccinees are limited, since just 6 or 7 AZD1222 recipients were seropositive for SARS-CoV-2 at baseline. Because no day 14 peak-response samples were available, the repertoires could be characterized only after the peak T cell response. After two AZD1222 doses, both the breadth and the depth of spike-specific TCRs were significantly higher than at day 0 and than in MenACWY recipients.

In the paper's terms, the time point label means: baseline before first vaccination. Vaccinee samples came from UK trials COV001 and COV002, including a single-blind randomized controlled phase 2/3 trial of AZD1222 (ChAdOx1 nCoV-19) in healthy adults. Trial participant PBMC samples were collected at day 0 and day 28 after the second dose for TCRbeta chain sequencing. Sequenced material: peripheral blood, taken on day 0 of AZD1222 vaccination. The sequence was collected from an adult in good health. The chain uses TRBV29-1 and TRBJ1-3, with the D gene call left open. The nucleotide sequence reads TGCAGCGTCGCGACCGTCTCTGGAAACACCATATATTTT. Protein translation: CSVATVSGNTIYF.